The clone carrying this T cell receptor (beta chain) was counted a single time. The method was immunoSEQ multiplex PCR; TCRdb's version includes in-frame clones alone and lacks a portion of them. The sample has over 200,000 clones; 84% are singletons. Trimming removed 0 bases at V and 8 bases at J, with 10 bases between. Germline CDR1 reads MNHEY; CDR2 reads SVGAGI. This CDR3 has 13 residues. This entry is derived from a study of blood T cell repertoires in COVID-19. This chain joins TRBV6-5 and TRBJ1-2; D possibly corresponds to TRBD1 (6 bases). Sequencing was done on a sample of PBMCs or T cells enriched from blood (not recorded which). The sequence derives from a woman between 40 and 55 years old who had recovered from COVID-19. CDR3 nucleotides: TGTGCCAGCAGTTACTCGAGAGGGGGAGGCTACACCTTC. It yields the protein CASSYSRGGGYTF.